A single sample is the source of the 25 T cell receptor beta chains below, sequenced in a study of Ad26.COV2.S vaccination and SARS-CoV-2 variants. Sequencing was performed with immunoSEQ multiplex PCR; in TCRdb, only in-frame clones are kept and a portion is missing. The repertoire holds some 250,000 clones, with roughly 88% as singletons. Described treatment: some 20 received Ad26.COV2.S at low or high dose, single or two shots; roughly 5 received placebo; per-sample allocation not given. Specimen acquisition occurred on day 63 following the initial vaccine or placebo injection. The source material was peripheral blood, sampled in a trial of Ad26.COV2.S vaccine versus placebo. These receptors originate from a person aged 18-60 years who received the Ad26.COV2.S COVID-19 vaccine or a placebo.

The CDR3 DNA follows: TGTGCCAGCAGGGAGGAAGGAGCTGGAAACACCATATATTTT. It encodes CASREEGAGNTIYF. The chain links TRBV2 to TRBJ1-3, with D uncertain. The germline V and J ends were trimmed by 6 bases and 2 bases, with 11 bases remaining between them. The CDR3 consists of 14 residues. Germline lookup yields CDR1 SNHLY and CDR2 FYNNEI.

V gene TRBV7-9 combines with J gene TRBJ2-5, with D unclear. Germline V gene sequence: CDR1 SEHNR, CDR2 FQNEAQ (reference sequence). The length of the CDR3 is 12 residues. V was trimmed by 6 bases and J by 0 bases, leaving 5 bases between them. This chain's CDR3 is CASRTDQETQYF. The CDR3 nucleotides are TGTGCCAGCAGGACGGACCAAGAGACCCAGTACTTC. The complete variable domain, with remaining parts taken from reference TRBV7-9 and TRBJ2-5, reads DTGVSQNPRHKITKRGQNVTFRCDPISEHNRLYWYRQTLGQGPEFLTYFQNEAQLEKSRLLSDRFSAERPKGSFSTLEIQRTEQGDSAMYLCASRTDQETQYFGPGTRLLVL.

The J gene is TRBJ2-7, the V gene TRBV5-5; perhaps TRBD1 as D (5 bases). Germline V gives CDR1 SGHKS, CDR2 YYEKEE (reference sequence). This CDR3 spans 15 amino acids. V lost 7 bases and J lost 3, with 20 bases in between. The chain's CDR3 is CASCLQGSSCYEQYF. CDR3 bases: TGTGCCAGCTGCCTCCAGGGAAGTTCTTGCTACGAGCAGTACTTC.

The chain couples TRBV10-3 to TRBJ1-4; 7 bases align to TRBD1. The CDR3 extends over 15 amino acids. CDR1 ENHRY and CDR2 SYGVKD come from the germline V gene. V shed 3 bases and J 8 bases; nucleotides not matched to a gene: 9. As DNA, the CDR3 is TGTGCCATCAGTGAAGGGGGCAGTCCTAGGGAAAAACTGTTTTTT. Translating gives CAISEGGSPREKLFF.

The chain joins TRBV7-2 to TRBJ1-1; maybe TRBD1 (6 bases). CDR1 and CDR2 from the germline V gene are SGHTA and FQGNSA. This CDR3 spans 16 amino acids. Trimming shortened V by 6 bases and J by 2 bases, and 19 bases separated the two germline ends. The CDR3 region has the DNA TGTGCCAGCAGTTCCCTAGGGGGGGCGGCCAACACTGAAGCTTTCTTT. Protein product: CASSSLGGAANTEAFF.

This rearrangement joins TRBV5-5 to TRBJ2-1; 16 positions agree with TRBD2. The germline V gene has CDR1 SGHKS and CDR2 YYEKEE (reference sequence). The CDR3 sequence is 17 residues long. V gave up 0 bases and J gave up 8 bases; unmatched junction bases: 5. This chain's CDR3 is CASSLDGTSGRGYEQFF. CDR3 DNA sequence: TGTGCCAGCAGCTTGGATGGGACTAGCGGGAGGGGCTATGAGCAGTTCTTC.

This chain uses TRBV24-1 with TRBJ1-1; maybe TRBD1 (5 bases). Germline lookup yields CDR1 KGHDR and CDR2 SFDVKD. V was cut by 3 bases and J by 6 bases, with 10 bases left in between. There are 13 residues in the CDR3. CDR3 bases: TGTGCCACCAGTGATCCATCGGGGGCTGAAGCTTTCTTT. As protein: CATSDPSGAEAFF.

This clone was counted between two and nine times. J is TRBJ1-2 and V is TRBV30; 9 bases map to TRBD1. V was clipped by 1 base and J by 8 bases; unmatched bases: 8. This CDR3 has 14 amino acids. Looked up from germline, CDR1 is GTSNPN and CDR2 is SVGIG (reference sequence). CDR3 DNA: TGTGCCTGGAGTGACCGGGACAGGGTACCCGGCTACACCTTC. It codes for CAWSDRDRVPGYTF. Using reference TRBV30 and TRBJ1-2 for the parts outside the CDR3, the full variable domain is SQTIHQWPATLVQPVGSPLSLECTVEGTSNPNLYWYRQAAGRGLQLLFYSVGIGQISSEVPQNLSASRPQDRQFILSSKKLLLSDSGFYLCAWSDRDRVPGYTFGSGTRLTVV.

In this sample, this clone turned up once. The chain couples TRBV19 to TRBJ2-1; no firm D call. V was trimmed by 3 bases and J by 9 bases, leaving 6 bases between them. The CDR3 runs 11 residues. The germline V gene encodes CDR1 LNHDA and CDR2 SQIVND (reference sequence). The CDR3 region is CASSILGEQFF. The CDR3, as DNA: TGTGCCAGTAGTATTCTGGGTGAGCAGTTCTTC.

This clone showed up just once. This CDR3 is CASSNHDKPYEQYF. The CDR3 DNA reads as TGTGCCAGCAGTAACCACGACAAACCCTACGAGCAGTACTTC. J is TRBJ2-7 and V is TRBV6-2 or TRBV6-3; no clear D gene. The CDR3 has 14 amino acids. Trimming shortened V by 5 bases and J by 2 bases, and 13 bases separated the two germline ends. The V gene's germline CDR1 is MNHEY and CDR2 SVGEGT.

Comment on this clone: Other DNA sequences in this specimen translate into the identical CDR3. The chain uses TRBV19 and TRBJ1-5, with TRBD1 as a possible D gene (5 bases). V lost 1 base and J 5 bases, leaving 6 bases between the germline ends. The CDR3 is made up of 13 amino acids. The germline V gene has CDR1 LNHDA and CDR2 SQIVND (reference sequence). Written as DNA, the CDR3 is TGTGCCAGTAGTATAGGGGGGGATCAGCCCCAGCATTTT. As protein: CASSIGGDQPQHF.

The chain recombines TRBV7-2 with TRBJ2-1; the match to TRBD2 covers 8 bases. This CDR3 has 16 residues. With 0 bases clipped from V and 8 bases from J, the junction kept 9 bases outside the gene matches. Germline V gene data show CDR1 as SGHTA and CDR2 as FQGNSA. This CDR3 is CASSLALGLAQDEQFF. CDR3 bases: TGTGCCAGCAGCTTAGCGCTTGGACTAGCTCAGGATGAGCAGTTCTTC. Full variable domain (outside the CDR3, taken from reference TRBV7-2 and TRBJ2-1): GAGVSQSPSNKVTEKGKDVELRCDPISGHTALYWYRQSLGQGLEFLIYFQGNSAPDKSGLPSDRFSAERTGGSVSTLTIQRTQQEDSAVYLCASSLALGLAQDEQFFGPGTRLTVL.

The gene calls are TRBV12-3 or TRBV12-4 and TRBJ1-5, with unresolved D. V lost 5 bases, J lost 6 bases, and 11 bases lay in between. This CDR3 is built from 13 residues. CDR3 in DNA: TGTGCCAGCAGTCCTGACCCGGCTCAGCCCCAGCATTTT. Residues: CASSPDPAQPQHF.

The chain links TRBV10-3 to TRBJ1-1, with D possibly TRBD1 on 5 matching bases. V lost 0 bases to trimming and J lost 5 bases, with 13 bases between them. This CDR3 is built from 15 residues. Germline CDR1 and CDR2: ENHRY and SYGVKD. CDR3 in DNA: TGTGCCATCAGTGAGTCGGACCAGGGTAAAACTGAAGCTTTCTTT. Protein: CAISESDQGKTEAFF.

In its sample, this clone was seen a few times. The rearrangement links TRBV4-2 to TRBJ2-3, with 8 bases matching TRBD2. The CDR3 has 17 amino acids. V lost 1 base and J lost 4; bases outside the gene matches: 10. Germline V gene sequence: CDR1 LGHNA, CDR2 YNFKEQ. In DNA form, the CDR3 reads TGTGCCAGCAGCCAAGGACGGGGGGGGACAAATGCAGATACGCAGTATTTT. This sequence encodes CASSQGRGGTNADTQYF.

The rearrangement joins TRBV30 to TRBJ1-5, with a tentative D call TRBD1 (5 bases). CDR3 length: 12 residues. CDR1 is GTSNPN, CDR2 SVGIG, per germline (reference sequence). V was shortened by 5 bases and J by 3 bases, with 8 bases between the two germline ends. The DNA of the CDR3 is TGTGCCTGGGGGGCCAACAATCAGCCCCAGCATTTT. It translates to CAWGANNQPQHF.

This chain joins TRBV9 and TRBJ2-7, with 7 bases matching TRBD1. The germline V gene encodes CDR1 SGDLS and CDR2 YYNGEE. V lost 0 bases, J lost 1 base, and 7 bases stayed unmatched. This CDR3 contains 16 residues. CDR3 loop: CASSVEETGRSYEQYF. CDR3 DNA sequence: TGTGCCAGCAGCGTAGAGGAGACAGGGAGATCCTACGAGCAGTACTTC.

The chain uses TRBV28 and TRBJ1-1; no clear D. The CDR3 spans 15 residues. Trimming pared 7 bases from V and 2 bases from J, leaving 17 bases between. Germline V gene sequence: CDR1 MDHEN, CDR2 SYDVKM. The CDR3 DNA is TGTGCCAGCACCTCCCCCGGCCAGATTAACACTGAAGCTTTCTTT. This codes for CASTSPGQINTEAFF.

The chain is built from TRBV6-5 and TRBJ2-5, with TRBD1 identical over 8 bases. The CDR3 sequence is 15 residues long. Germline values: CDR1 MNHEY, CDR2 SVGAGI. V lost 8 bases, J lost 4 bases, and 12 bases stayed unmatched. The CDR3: CASGRSGQGRETQYF. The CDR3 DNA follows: TGTGCCAGCGGTCGGTCCGGACAGGGTCGAGAGACCCAGTACTTC.

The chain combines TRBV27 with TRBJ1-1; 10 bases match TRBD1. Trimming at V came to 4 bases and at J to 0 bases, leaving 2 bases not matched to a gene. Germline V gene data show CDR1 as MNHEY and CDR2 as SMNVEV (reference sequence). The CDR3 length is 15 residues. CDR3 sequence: CASSWGQGMNTEAFF. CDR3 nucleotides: TGTGCCAGCAGTTGGGGACAGGGGATGAACACTGAAGCTTTCTTT.

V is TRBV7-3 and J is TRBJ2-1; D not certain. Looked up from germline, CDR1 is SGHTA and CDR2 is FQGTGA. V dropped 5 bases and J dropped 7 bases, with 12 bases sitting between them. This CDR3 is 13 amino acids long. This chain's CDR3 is CASSGPPVNEQFF. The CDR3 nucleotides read TGTGCCAGCAGCGGCCCCCCAGTGAATGAGCAGTTCTTC.

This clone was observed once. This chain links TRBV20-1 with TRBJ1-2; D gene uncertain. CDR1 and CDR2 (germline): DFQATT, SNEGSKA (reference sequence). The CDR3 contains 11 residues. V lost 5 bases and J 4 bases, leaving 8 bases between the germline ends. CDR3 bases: TGCAGTGCTTATCCCCCCTATGGCTACACCTTC. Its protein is CSAYPPYGYTF.

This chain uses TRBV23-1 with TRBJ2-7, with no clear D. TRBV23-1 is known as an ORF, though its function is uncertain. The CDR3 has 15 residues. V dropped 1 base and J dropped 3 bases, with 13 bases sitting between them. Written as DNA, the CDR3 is TGCGCCAGCAGTCAATGTGTTCCCGATCTCTACGAGCAGTACTTC. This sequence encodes CASSQCVPDLYEQYF.

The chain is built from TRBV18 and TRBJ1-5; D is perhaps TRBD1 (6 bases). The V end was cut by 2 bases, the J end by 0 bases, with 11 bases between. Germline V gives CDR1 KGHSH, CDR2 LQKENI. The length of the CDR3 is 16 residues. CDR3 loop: CASSPGQGHSNQPQHF. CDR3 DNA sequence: TGTGCCAGCTCACCAGGGCAGGGGCATAGCAATCAGCCCCAGCATTTT.

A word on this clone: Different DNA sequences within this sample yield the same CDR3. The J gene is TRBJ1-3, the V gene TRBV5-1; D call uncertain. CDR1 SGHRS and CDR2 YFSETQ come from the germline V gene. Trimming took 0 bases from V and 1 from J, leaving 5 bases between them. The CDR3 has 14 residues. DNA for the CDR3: TGCGCCAGCAGCTTGGGAGGGTCTGGAAACACCATATATTTT. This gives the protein CASSLGGSGNTIYF.